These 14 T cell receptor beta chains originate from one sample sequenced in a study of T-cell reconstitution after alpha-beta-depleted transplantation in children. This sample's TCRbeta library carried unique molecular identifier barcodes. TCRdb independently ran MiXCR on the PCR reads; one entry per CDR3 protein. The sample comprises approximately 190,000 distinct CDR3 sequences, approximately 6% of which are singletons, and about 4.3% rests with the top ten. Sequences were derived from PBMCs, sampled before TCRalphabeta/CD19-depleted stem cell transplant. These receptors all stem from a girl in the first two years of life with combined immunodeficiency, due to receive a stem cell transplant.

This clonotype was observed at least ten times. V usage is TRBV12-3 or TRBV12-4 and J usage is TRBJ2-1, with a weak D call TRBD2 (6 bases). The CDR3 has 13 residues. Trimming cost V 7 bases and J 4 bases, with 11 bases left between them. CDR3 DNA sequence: TGTGCCAGCACCGGGGGACCTTACAATGAGCAGTTCTTC. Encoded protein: CASTGGPYNEQFF.

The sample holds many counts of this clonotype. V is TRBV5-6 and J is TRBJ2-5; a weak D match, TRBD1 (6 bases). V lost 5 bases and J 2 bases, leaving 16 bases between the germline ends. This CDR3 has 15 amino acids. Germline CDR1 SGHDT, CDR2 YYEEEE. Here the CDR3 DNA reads TGTGCCAGCAGTGGTGAGGGGGTCTTACAAGAGACCCAGTACTTC. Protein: CASSGEGVLQETQYF.

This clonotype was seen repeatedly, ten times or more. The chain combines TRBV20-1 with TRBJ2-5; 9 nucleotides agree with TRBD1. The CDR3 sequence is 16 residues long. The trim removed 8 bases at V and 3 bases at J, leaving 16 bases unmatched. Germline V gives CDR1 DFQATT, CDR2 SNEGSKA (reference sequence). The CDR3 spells CSPIGNRGLVEETQYF. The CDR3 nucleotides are TGCAGTCCTATCGGCAACAGGGGGCTAGTAGAAGAGACCCAGTACTTC.

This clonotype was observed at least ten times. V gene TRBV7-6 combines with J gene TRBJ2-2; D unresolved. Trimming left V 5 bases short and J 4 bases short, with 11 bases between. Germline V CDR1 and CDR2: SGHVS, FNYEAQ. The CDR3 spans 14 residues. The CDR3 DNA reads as TGTGCCAGCAGCCCACCCCACCCCACCGGGGAGCTGTTTTTT. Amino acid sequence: CASSPPHPTGELFF.

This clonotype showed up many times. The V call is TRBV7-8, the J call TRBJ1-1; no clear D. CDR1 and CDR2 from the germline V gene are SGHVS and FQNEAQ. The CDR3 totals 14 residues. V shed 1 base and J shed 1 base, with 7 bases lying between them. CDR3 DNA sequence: TGTGCCAGCAGCTTAGGGAGCTGGAACACTGAAGCTTTCTTT. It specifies CASSLGSWNTEAFF.

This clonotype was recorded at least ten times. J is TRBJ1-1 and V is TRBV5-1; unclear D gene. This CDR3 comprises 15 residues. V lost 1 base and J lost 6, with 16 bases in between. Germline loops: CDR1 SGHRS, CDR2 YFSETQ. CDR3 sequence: CASSLTGYGTAEAFF. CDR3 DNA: TGCGCCAGCAGCTTGACTGGGTACGGAACAGCTGAAGCTTTCTTT.

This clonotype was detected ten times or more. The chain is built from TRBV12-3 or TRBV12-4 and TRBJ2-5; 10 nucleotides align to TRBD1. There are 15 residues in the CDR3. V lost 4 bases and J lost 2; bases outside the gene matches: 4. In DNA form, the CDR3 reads TGTGCCAGCAGTTGGACAGGGGGGCGTCAAGAGACCCAGTACTTC. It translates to CASSWTGGRQETQYF.

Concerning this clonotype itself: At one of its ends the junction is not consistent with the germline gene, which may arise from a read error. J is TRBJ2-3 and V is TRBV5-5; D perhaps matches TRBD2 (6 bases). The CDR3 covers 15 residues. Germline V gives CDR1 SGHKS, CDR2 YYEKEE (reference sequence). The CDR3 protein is CASSLAVTSTDAQYF. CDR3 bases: TGTGCCAGCAGCTTAGCGGTAACTAGCACAGATGCGCAGTATTTT.

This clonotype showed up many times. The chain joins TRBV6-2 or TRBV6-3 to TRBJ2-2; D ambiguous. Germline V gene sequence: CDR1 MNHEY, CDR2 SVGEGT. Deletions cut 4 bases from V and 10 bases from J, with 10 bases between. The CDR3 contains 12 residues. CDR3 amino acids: CASSLGAVELFF. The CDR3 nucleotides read TGTGCCAGCAGTTTAGGTGCAGTGGAGCTGTTTTTT.

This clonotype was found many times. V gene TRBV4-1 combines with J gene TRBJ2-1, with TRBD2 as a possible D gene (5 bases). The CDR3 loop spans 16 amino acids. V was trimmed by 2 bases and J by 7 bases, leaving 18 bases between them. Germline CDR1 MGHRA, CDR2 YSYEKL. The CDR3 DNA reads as TGCGCCAGCAGCCAAAGCGGCCGCAGCGAAGGGAATGAGCAGTTCTTC. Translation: CASSQSGRSEGNEQFF.

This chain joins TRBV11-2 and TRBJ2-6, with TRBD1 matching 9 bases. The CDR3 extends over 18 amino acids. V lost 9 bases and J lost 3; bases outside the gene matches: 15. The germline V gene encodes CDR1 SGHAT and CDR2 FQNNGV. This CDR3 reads CASYDWDRASFGANVLTF. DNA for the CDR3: TGTGCCAGTTACGATTGGGACAGGGCTTCGTTTGGGGCCAACGTCCTGACTTTC. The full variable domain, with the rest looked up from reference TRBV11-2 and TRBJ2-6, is EAGVAQSPRYKIIEKRQSVAFWCNPISGHATLYWYQQILGQGPKLLIQFQNNGVVDDSQLPKDRFSAERLKGVDSTLKIQPAKLEDSAVYLCASYDWDRASFGANVLTFGAGSRLTVL.

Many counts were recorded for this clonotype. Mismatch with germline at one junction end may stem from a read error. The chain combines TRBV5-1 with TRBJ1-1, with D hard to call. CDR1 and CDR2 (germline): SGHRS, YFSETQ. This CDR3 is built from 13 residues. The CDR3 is CASSLGGNAEAFF. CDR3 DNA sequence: TGCGCCAGCAGCTTGGGTGGGAACGCTGAAGCTTTCTTT.

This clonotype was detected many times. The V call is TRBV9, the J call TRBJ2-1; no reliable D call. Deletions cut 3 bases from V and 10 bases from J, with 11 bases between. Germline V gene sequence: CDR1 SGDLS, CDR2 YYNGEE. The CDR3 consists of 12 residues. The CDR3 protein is CASSATNGEQFF. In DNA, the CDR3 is TGTGCCAGCAGCGCTACGAACGGGGAGCAGTTCTTC.

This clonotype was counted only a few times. The CDR3 reads CASSLKGGPQGYTF. As DNA, the CDR3 is TGTGCCAGCAGCCTAAAGGGAGGGCCGCAAGGCTACACCTTC. The gene calls are TRBV7-8 and TRBJ1-2, with D uncertain. Trimming took off 5 bases at V and 8 bases at J, with 18 bases between the two ends. The germline CDR1 and CDR2 sequences are SGHVS and FQNEAQ. The CDR3 runs to 14 residues.